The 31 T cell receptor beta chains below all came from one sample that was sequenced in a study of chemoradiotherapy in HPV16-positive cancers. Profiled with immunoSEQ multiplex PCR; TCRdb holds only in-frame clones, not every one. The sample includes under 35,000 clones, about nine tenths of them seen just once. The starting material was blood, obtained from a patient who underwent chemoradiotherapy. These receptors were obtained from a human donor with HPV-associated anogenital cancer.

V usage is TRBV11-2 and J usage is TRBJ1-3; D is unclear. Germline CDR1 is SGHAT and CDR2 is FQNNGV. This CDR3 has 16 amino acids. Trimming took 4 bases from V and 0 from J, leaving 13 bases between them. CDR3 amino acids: CASSSGVGLSGNTIYF. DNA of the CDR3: TGTGCCAGCAGCTCCGGTGTAGGGCTCTCTGGAAACACCATATATTTT.

CDR3 bases: TGTGCCAGCAGTGAAGACCTCAGGATCGTCCTACGGAATTCACCCCTCCACTTT. Protein product: CASSEDLRIVLRNSPLHF. The chain joins TRBV6-1 to TRBJ1-6; no definite D call. CDR3 length: 18 residues. V lost 1 base and J 7 bases, leaving 20 bases between the germline ends. Germline assignment: CDR1 MNHNS and CDR2 SASEGT.

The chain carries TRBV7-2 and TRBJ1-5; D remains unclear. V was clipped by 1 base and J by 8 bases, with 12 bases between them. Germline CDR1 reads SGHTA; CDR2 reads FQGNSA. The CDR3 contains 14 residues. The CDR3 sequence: CASSLELWREPQHF. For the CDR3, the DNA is TGTGCCAGCAGCTTAGAGCTCTGGCGGGAGCCCCAGCATTTT. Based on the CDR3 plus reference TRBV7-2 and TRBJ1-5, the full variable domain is GAGVSQSPSNKVTEKGKDVELRCDPISGHTALYWYRQSLGQGLEFLIYFQGNSAPDKSGLPSDRFSAERTGGSVSTLTIQRTQQEDSAVYLCASSLELWREPQHFGDGTRLSIL.

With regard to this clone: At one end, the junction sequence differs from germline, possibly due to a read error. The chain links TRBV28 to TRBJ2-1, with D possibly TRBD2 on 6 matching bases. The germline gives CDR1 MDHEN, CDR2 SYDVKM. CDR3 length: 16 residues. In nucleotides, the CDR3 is TGTGCCAGCAGCCTGGGGAGGCCCCTCTCCCACAATGAGCAGTTCTTC. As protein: CASSLGRPLSHNEQFF. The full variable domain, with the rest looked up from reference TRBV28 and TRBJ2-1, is DVKVTQSSRYLVKRTGEKVFLECVQDMDHENMFWYRQDPGLGLRLIYFSYDVKMKEKGDIPEGYSVSREKKERFSLILESASTNQTSMYLCASSLGRPLSHNEQFFGPGTRLTVL.

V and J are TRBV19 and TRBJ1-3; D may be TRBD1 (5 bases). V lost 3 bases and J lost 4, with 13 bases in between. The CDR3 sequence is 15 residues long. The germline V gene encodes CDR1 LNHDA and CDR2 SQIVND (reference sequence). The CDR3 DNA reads TGTGCCAGTAGTATCGACCAGGGATTCGGAAACACCATATATTTT. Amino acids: CASSIDQGFGNTIYF.

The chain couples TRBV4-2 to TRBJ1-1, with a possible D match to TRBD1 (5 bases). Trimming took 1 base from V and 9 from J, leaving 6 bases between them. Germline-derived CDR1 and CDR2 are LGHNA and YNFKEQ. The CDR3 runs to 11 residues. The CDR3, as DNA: TGTGCCAGCAGCCAAGGGGGGAAAGCTTTCTTT. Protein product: CASSQGGKAFF.

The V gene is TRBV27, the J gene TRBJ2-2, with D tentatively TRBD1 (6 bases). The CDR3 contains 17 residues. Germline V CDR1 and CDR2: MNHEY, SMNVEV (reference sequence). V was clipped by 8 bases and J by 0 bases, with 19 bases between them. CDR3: CASQGPTGTTNTGELFF. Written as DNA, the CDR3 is TGTGCCAGCCAGGGCCCTACCGGGACAACGAACACCGGGGAGCTGTTTTTT.

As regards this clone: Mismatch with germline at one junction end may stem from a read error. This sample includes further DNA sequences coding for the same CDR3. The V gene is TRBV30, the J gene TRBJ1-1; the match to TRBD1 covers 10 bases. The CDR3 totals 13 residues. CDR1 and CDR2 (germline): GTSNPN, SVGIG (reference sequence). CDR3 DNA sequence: TGCGCCTGGGCGGGACAGGGGTGGACTGAAGCTTTCTTT. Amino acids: CAWAGQGWTEAFF.

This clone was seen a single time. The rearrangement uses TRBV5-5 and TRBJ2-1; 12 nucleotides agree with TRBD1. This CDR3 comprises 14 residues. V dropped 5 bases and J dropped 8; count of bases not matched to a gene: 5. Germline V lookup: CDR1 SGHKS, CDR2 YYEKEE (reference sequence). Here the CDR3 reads CASSLRDRGHEQFF. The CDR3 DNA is TGTGCCAGCAGTCTCCGGGACAGGGGGCATGAGCAGTTCTTC.

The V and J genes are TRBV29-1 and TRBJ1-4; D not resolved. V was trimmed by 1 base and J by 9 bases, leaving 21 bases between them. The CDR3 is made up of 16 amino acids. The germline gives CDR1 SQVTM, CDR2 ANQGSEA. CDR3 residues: CSVEVGGPSLWKKLFF. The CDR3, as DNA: TGCAGCGTTGAAGTTGGAGGGCCGTCCCTTTGGAAAAAACTGTTTTTT.

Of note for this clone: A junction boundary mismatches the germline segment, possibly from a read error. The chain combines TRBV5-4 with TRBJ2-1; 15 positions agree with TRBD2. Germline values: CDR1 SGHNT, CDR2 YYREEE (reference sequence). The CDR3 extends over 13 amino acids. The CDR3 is CASSLTGLAGGVF. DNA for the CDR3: TGTGCCAGCAGCTTGACGGGACTAGCGGGGGGTGTCTTC.

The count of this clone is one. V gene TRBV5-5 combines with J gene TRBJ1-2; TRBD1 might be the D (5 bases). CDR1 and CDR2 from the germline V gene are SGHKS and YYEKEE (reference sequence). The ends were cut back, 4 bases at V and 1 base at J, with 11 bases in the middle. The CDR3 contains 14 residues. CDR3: CASSQYQGNYGYTF. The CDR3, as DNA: TGTGCCAGCAGCCAATATCAGGGTAACTATGGCTACACCTTC.

Written as DNA, the CDR3 is TGTGCCATCCAAGCCCGTCCTGGAAACACCATATATTTT. Its protein product is CAIQARPGNTIYF. The chain couples TRBV6-1 to TRBJ1-3, with D uncertain. Trimming took 10 bases from V and 2 from J, leaving 12 bases between them. Germline V gene lookup returns CDR1 MNHNS and CDR2 SASEGT. The CDR3 is 13 residues long.

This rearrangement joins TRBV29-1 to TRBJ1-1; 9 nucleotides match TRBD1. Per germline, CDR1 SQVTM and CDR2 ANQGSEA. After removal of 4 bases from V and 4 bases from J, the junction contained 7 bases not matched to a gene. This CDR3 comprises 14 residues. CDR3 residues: CSVAGTGWSTEAFF. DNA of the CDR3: TGCAGCGTTGCTGGGACAGGGTGGAGCACTGAAGCTTTCTTT.

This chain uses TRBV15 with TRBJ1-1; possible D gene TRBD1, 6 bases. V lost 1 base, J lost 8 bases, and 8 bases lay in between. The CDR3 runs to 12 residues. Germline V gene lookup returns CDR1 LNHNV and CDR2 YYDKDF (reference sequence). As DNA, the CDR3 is TGTGCCACCAGCAGAGCCGGGACAGAAGCTTTCTTT. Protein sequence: CATSRAGTEAFF.

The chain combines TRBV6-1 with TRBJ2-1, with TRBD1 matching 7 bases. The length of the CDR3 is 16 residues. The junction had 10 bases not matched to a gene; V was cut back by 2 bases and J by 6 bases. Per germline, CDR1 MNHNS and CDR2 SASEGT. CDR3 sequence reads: CASSERQGRPGNEQFF. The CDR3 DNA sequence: TGTGCCAGCAGTGAACGACAGGGACGTCCTGGCAATGAGCAGTTCTTC.

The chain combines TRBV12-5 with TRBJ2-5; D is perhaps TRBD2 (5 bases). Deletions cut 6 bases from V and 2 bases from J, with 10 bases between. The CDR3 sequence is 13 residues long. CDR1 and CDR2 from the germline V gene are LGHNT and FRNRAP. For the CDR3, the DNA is TGTGCTAGTGGACTGGGAGAACAAGAGACCCAGTACTTC. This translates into CASGLGEQETQYF.

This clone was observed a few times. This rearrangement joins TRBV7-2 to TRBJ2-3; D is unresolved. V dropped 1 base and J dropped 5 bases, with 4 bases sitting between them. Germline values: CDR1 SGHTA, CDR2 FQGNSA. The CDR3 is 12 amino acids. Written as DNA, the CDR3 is TGTGCCAGCAGCTTAGATCGAGATACGCAGTATTTT. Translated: CASSLDRDTQYF.

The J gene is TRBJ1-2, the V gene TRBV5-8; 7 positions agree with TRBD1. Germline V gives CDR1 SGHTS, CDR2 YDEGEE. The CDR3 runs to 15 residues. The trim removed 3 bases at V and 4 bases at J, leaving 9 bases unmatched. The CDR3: CASSYTGTEIYGYTF. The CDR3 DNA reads TGTGCCAGCAGCTATACCGGGACAGAGATCTATGGCTACACCTTC.

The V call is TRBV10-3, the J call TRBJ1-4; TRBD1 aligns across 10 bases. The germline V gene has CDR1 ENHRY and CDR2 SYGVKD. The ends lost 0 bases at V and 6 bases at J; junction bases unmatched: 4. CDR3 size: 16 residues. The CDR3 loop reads CAISESRTGGDEKLFF. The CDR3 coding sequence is TGTGCCATCAGTGAGTCGAGGACAGGGGGAGATGAAAAACTGTTTTTT.

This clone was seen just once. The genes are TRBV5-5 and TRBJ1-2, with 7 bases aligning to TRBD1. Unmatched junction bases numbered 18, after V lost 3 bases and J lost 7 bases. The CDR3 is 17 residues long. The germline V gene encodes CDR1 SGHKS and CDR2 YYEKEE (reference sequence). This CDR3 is CASSSLGGGRMKLGYTF. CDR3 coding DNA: TGTGCCAGCAGCTCTTTAGGAGGGGGCCGGATGAAGCTTGGCTACACCTTC.

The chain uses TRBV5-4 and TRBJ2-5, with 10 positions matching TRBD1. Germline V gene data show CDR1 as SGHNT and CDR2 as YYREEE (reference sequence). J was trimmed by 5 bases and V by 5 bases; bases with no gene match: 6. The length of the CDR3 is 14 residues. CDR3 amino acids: CASRPDRGRETQYF. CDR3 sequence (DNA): TGTGCCAGCAGGCCAGACAGGGGGCGTGAGACCCAGTACTTC.

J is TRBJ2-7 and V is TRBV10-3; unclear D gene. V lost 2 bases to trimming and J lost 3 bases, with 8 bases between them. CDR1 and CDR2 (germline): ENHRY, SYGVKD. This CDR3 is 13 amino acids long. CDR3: CAISETPNYEQYF. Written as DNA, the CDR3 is TGTGCCATCAGTGAGACCCCTAACTACGAGCAGTACTTC.

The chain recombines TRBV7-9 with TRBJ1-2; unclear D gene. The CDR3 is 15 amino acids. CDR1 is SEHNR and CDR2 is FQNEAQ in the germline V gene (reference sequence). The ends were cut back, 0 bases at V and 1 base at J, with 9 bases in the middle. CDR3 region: CASSLADAINYGYTF. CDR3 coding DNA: TGTGCCAGCAGCTTAGCGGACGCGATTAACTATGGCTACACCTTC.

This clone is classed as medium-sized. The chain's CDR3 is CASSLERGVPEAFF. The CDR3 nucleotides are TGTGCCAGCAGCTTAGAGAGGGGGGTGCCTGAAGCTTTCTTT. This chain joins TRBV7-8 and TRBJ1-1; D may be TRBD1 (6 bases). Trimming pared 1 base from V and 6 bases from J, leaving 12 bases between. CDR1 is SGHVS, CDR2 FQNEAQ, per germline. This CDR3 contains 14 residues.

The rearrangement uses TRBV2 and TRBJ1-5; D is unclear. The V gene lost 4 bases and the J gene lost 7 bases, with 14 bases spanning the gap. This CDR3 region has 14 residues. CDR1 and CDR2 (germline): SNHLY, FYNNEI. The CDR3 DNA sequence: TGTGCCAGCAGTGTGGAAGGGCTCGGCCAGCCCCAGCATTTT. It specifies CASSVEGLGQPQHF. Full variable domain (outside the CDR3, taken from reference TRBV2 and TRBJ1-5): EPEVTQTPSHQVTQMGQEVILRCVPISNHLYFYWYRQILGQKVEFLVSFYNNEISEKSEIFDDQFSVERPDGSNFTLKIRSTKLEDSAMYFCASSVEGLGQPQHFGDGTRLSIL.

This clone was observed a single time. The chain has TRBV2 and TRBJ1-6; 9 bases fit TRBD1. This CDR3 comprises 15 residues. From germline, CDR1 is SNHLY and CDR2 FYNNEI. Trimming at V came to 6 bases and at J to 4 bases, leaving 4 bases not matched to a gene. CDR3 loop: CASSLGQGYNSPLHF. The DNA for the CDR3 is TGTGCCAGCAGCCTTGGACAGGGGTATAATTCACCCCTCCACTTT.

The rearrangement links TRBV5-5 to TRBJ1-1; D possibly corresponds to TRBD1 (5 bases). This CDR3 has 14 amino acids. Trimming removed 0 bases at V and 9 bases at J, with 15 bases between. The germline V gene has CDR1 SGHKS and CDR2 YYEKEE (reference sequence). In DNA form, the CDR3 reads TGTGCCAGCAGCTTGGGCAGGGAGAACAGCCAAGCTTTCTTT. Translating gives CASSLGRENSQAFF.

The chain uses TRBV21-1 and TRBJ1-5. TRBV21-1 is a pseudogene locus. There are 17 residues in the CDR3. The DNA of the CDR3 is TGTGCCAGCAACGGGGCCCAGGGATGGGATTTCAATCAGCCCCAGCATTTT. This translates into CASNGAQGWDFNQPQHF.

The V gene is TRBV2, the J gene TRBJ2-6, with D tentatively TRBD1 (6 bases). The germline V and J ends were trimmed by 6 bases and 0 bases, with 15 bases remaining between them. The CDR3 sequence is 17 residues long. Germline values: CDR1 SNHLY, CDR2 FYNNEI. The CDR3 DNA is TGTGCCAGCAGCAGGGGCGGATACTCCTCTGGGGCCAACGTCCTGACTTTC. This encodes CASSRGGYSSGANVLTF.

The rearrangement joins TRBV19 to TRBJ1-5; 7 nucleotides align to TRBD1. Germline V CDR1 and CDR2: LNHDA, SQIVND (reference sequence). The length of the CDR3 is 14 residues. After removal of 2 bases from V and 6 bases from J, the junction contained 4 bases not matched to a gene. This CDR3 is CASSIRQGGQPQHF. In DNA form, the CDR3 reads TGTGCCAGTAGTATACGACAGGGCGGTCAGCCCCAGCATTTT.